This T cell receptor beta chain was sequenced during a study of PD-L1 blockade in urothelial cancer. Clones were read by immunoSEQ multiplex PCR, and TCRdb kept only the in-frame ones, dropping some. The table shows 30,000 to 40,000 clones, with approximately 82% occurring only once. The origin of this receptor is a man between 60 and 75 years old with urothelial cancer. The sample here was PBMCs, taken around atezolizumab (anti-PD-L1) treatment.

The CDR3 nucleotides are TGTGCCAGCCGCCGAGGAGGGAGCTCCTACGAGCAGTACTTC. Translation: CASRRGGSSYEQYF. The V gene is TRBV6-1, the J gene TRBJ2-7, with a weak D call TRBD2 (6 bases). This CDR3 comprises 14 residues. Germline values: CDR1 MNHNS, CDR2 SASEGT. V dropped 8 bases and J dropped 0 bases, with 14 bases sitting between them.